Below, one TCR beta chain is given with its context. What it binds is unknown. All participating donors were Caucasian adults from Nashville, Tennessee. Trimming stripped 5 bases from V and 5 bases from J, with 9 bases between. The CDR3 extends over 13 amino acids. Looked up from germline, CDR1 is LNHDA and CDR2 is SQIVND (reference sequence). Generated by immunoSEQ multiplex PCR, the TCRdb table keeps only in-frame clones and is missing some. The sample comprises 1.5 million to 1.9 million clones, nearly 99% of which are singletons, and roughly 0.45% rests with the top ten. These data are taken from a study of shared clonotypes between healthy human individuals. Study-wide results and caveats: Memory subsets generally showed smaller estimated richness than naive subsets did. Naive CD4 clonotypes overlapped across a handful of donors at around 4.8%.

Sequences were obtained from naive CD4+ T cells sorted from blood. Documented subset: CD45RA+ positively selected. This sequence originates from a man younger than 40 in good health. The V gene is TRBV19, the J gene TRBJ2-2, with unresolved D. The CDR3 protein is CASSPDLTGELFF. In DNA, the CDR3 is TGTGCCAGTAGTCCTGATCTTACCGGGGAGCTGTTTTTT.